The 16 T cell receptor beta chains in this list originate from one sample, sequenced in a study of T cell repertoires in cytomegalovirus infection. TCRdb called the reads again in MiXCR, with one record for every CDR3 protein. The repertoire holds fewer than 1,000,000 distinct CDR3 sequences, with around 30% as singletons. Antigens for these TCRs are unknown. Sequenced here: cultured CD8+ T cells from PBMCs, sampled from culture after CMV antigen stimulation. These receptor sequences come from a human donor in good health (CMV status not recorded). Some clones in this sample may be carry-over from other donors' samples.

The chain combines TRBV13 with TRBJ2-7; no firm D call. The CDR3 spans 13 residues. The germline gives CDR1 PRHDT, CDR2 FYEKMQ (reference sequence). Trimming took off 5 bases at V and 3 bases at J, with 11 bases between the two ends. CDR3: CASSPSGHYEQYV. The CDR3 DNA reads TGTGCCAGCAGCCCCTCGGGCCACTACGAGCAGTACGTC.

This clonotype was picked up a small number of times. The chain recombines TRBV9 with TRBJ1-2; TRBD1 is a possible D gene (5 bases). V shed 3 bases and J shed 0 bases, with 15 bases lying between them. Germline assignment: CDR1 SGDLS and CDR2 YYNGEE. The CDR3 is made up of 16 amino acids. CDR3 sequence (DNA): TGTGCCAGCAGCGGTAGGGGCTTAGAGGCTAACTATGGCTACACCTTC. Encoded protein: CASSGRGLEANYGYTF.

The rearrangement joins TRBV7-9 to TRBJ1-6; TRBD1 aligns across 7 bases. The ends lost 4 bases at V and 6 bases at J; junction bases unmatched: 6. This CDR3 has 15 amino acids. Germline CDR1 reads SEHNR; CDR2 reads FQNEAQ (reference sequence). CDR3 DNA: TGTGCCAGCAGCTCCGAACAGGGGCCTAATTCACCCCTCCACTTT. This codes for CASSSEQGPNSPLHF.

Here the CDR3 DNA reads TGCAGTGCTAGAGGGCGGGGGTTCAATGAGCAGTTCTTC. Residues: CSARGRGFNEQFF. V is TRBV20-1 and J is TRBJ2-1, with 7 bases aligning to TRBD2. Germline-derived CDR1 and CDR2 are DFQATT and SNEGSKA (reference sequence). This CDR3 spans 13 amino acids. The V segment lost 1 base and the J segment 6 bases; nucleotides outside the gene matches: 3.

The V and J genes are TRBV5-1 and TRBJ2-1; the D gene could be TRBD1 or TRBD2 (5 bases each). The germline V and J ends were trimmed by 4 bases and 3 bases, with 14 bases remaining between them. Germline CDR1 is SGHRS and CDR2 is YFSETQ. The CDR3 consists of 15 residues. CDR3 region: CASSPPGTDYNEQFF. CDR3 sequence (DNA): TGCGCCAGCAGCCCACCAGGGACGGACTACAATGAGCAGTTCTTC.

This clonotype was seen only once. The V gene is TRBV12-3 or TRBV12-4, the J gene TRBJ2-5; D is unresolved. This CDR3 region has 14 residues. V shed 5 bases and J shed 5 bases, with 15 bases lying between them. The CDR3: CASSPVRTWETQYF. The CDR3 nucleotides are TGTGCCAGCAGTCCAGTCCGGACCTGGGAGACCCAGTACTTC.

There are a few counts of this clonotype. This chain links TRBV9 with TRBJ2-7; 7 bases are shared with TRBD1. The trim removed 3 bases at V and 2 bases at J, leaving 11 bases unmatched. The CDR3 loop spans 16 amino acids. Per germline, CDR1 SGDLS and CDR2 YYNGEE. In nucleotides, the CDR3 is TGTGCCAGCAGCGCTAATCAGGGGGAGAGAGCCTACGAGCAGTACTTC. The encoded protein is CASSANQGERAYEQYF.

Only a few counts were recorded for this clonotype. The chain joins TRBV7-6 to TRBJ2-2, with 8 bases aligning to TRBD2. Per the germline V gene, CDR1 is SGHVS and CDR2 is FNYEAQ. This CDR3 spans 16 amino acids. Losses at the gene ends were 5 bases for V and 5 bases for J; bases not matched to a gene: 10. The CDR3 DNA reads TGTGCCAGCAGCACAAGCGGGGGCCCTTTTACCGGGGAGCTGTTTTTT. Its translation is CASSTSGGPFTGELFF.

The CDR3 here is CATTQGRTEAFF. As DNA, the CDR3 is TGTGCCACCACACAGGGGCGAACTGAAGCTTTCTTT. V and J are TRBV2 and TRBJ1-1; 7 bases are shared with TRBD1. The CDR3 runs to 12 residues. After removal of 10 bases from V and 5 bases from J, the junction contained 7 bases not matched to a gene. Germline CDR1 reads SNHLY; CDR2 reads FYNNEI.

This clonotype appeared a few times. V gene TRBV19 combines with J gene TRBJ2-3; TRBD1 agrees at 7 bases. The CDR3 has 17 residues. The junction had 11 bases not matched to a gene; V was cut back by 3 bases and J by 2 bases. Germline values: CDR1 LNHDA, CDR2 SQIVND (reference sequence). CDR3 DNA: TGTGCCAGTAGTATTGCGGGCAGGGGGAAGCTCACAGATACGCAGTATTTT. It translates to CASSIAGRGKLTDTQYF. The full variable domain, its missing parts supplied by reference TRBV19 and TRBJ2-3, is DGGITQSPKYLFRKEGQNVTLSCEQNLNHDAMYWYRQDPGQGLRLIYYSQIVNDFQKGDIAEGYSVSREKKESFPLTVTSAQKNPTAFYLCASSIAGRGKLTDTQYFGPGTRLTVL.

The V and J genes are TRBV11-2 and TRBJ1-6, with a tentative D call TRBD1 (5 bases). V was cut by 3 bases and J by 0 bases, with 6 bases left in between. This CDR3 comprises 15 residues. The germline V gene encodes CDR1 SGHAT and CDR2 FQNNGV. The CDR3 DNA sequence: TGTGCCAGCAGCTTTCAGGGCTCCTATAATTCACCCCTCCACTTT. It yields the protein CASSFQGSYNSPLHF.

The chain carries TRBV9 and TRBJ2-5; 14 nucleotides align to TRBD2. The germline gives CDR1 SGDLS, CDR2 YYNGEE. The CDR3 covers 17 residues. After removal of 4 bases from V and 4 bases from J, the junction contained 9 bases not matched to a gene. The DNA of the CDR3 is TGTGCCAGCAGCACCTCTACCGGGACTAGCGGGAGAGAGACCCAGTACTTC. This encodes CASSTSTGTSGRETQYF.

The rearrangement joins TRBV15 to TRBJ1-5; D is unclear. CDR1 is LNHNV and CDR2 is YYDKDF in the germline V gene (reference sequence). The CDR3 sequence is 13 residues long. Trimming pared 4 bases from V and 7 bases from J, leaving 11 bases between. This chain's CDR3 is CATSTPKGQPQHF. The CDR3 DNA is TGTGCCACCAGCACCCCCAAAGGGCAGCCCCAGCATTTT.

This clonotype was counted a few times. The gene calls are TRBV4-1 and TRBJ2-2; D perhaps matches TRBD2 (7 bases). CDR1 is MGHRA and CDR2 is YSYEKL in the germline V gene. Between the trimmed V and J ends, which lost 4 bases and 6 bases, there was a span of 21 bases. This CDR3 spans 17 amino acids. As DNA, the CDR3 is TGCGCCAGCAGCCCAGGTGGGGGGGGGCCGGTTGCCGGGGAGCTGTTTTTT. Translated: CASSPGGGGPVAGELFF.

This clonotype was counted only a few times. This chain joins TRBV6-6 and TRBJ1-5; D is unclear. Germline V lookup: CDR1 MNHNY, CDR2 SVGAGI (reference sequence). V lost 2 bases to trimming and J lost 5 bases, with 4 bases between them. The CDR3 runs 12 residues. CDR3 bases: TGTGCCAGCAGTTACAGATATCAGCCCCAGCATTTT. Protein: CASSYRYQPQHF.

This sequence joins TRBV6-5 and TRBJ1-2; 7 bases fit TRBD1. V lost 7 bases, J lost 5 bases, and 13 bases stayed unmatched. This CDR3 spans 15 amino acids. The germline gives CDR1 MNHEY, CDR2 SVGAGI. CDR3 bases: TGTGCCAGCACTCAGATAGACAGGGCTGCTTATGGCTACACCTTC. This codes for CASTQIDRAAYGYTF.